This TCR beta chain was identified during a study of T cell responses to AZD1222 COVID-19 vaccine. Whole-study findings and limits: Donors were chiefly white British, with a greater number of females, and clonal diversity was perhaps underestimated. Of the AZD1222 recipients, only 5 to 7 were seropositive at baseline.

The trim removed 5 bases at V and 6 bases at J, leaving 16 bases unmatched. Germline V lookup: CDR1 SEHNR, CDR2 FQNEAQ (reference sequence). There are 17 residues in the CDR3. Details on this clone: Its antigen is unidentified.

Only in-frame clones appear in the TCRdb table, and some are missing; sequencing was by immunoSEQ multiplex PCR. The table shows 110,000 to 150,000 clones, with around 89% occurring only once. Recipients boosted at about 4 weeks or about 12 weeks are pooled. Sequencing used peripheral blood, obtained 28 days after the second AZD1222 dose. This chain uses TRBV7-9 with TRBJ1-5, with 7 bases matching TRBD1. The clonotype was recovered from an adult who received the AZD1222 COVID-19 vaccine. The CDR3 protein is CASSLSYTGAEGQPQHF. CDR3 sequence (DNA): TGTGCCAGCAGCCTTAGTTACACAGGGGCGGAGGGTCAGCCCCAGCATTTT.